Listed below are T cell receptor beta chains from one sample, sequenced in a study of T cell repertoires in cytomegalovirus infection. TCRdb independently ran MiXCR on the reads; one entry per CDR3 protein. The sample records about 230,000 distinct CDR3 sequences, under 8.5% being singletons. The sample comprised PBMCs. Source of these receptors: a human donor in good health (CMV status not recorded). Some clones in this sample may be carry-over from other donors' samples. Each CDR3 is given with its conserved first and last residue. Fields, in order: clone size, J gene, D gene, V gene, CDR3 DNA, CDR3 protein. The D gene is left open where the match is weak. Not all rows give a size; the values are once, few, many and, for expanded clones, a class.

>many|TRBJ1-5|NA|TRBV5-5
TGTGCCAGCAGCTTGGGGGGACGGTATTATAGCAATCAGCCCCAGCATTTT
CASSLGGRYYSNQPQHF
>many|TRBJ1-6|NA|TRBV20-1
TGCAGTGCTGGAGGGCCTCCTAATTCACCCCTCCACTTT
CSAGGPPNSPLHF
>few|TRBJ2-7|TRBD1|TRBV29-1
TGCAGCGTTGAAGGAGGGACAGGCTCCTTGGAGCAGTACTTC
CSVEGGTGSLEQYF
>many|TRBJ1-3|NA|TRBV7-9
TGTGCCAGCAGGCGGGACGACATCTCAGGGGGAAACACCATATATTTT
CASRRDDISGGNTIYF
>many|TRBJ2-7|NA|TRBV7-2
TGTGCCAGCAGCTCGCTGCAGACAGTGAACGAGCAGTACTTC
CASSSLQTVNEQYF
>many|TRBJ2-3|NA|TRBV7-2
TGTGCCAGCAGCTTAGCTGGGGGGGCCAAAGATACGCAGTATTTT
CASSLAGGAKDTQYF
>many|TRBJ2-1|TRBD1|TRBV5-1
TGCGCCAGCAGCTGGGGACAGAACAATGAGCAGTTCTTC
CASSWGQNNEQFF
>many|TRBJ1-5|TRBD1|TRBV20-1
TGCAGTGTTGGTCGGGGACAGGGGGGACAGCCCCAGCATTTT
CSVGRGQGGQPQHF
>many|TRBJ1-1|NA|TRBV7-2
TGTGCCAGCAGCTTAGGGGCATCGAACACTGAAGCTTTCTTT
CASSLGASNTEAFF
>many|TRBJ2-3|NA|TRBV28
TGTGCCAGCAGCTCCCCCCGGGGCGAAATGTCTACAGATACGCAGTATTTT
CASSSPRGEMSTDTQYF
>many|TRBJ2-1|NA|TRBV25-1
TGTGCCAGCAGTGAATATAGGTGGGGGGCCTACAATGAGCAGTTCTTC
CASSEYRWGAYNEQFF
>many|TRBJ1-1|NA|TRBV19
TGTGCCATCAGGGATATGAACACTGAAGCTTTCTTT
CAIRDMNTEAFF
>many|TRBJ2-2|TRBD1|TRBV2
TGTGCCAGCAGCGGACAGGAGAACACCGGGGAGCTGTTTTTT
CASSGQENTGELFF
>NA|TRBJ1-2|NA|TRBV7-6
TGTGCCAGCAGCTTATCGGACGGGAACTATGGCTACACCTTC
CASSLSDGNYGYTF
>many|TRBJ2-5|NA|TRBV29-1
TGCAGCCCCGCCATGTATGACCAAGAGACCCAGTACTTC
CSPAMYDQETQYF
>many|TRBJ2-3|TRBD1|TRBV4-1
TGCGCCAGCAGCCAAGACAGGGGGCGAGGCGATACGCAGTATTTT
CASSQDRGRGDTQYF
>NA|TRBJ2-5|NA|TRBV20-1
TGCAGTGCTAGAGAGGTGTCAGGGAAAGAGACCCAGTACTTC
CSAREVSGKETQYF
>many|TRBJ2-6|TRBD1|TRBV20-1
TGCAGTGCCTTCGACAGGGGCCCTGGGGCCAACGTCCTGACTTTC
CSAFDRGPGANVLTF
>NA|TRBJ2-6|NA|TRBV30
TGTGCCCGTTCGGGACCGTCCAGAAATTTCTCTGGGGCCCACGTCCTGACTTTC
CARSGPSRNFSGAHVLTF
>many|TRBJ1-3|NA|TRBV28
TGTGCCAGCAGTTCTGGGGGGCTGACGACTGGAAACACCATATATTTT
CASSSGGLTTGNTIYF
>NA|TRBJ1-1|NA|TRBV6-5
TGTGCCAGCAGTTACATGGGGGCTGAAGCTTTCTTT
CASSYMGAEAFF
>many|TRBJ1-2|TRBD1|TRBV28
TGTGCCAGCGCCCTGTCTCGGGACAGGGCGTACACCTTC
CASALSRDRAYTF
>many|TRBJ1-1|TRBD1|TRBV11-1
TGTGCCAGCAGCCGAGACAGGGGATACACTGAAGCTTTCTTT
CASSRDRGYTEAFF
>many|TRBJ1-1|NA|TRBV6-2/TRBV6-3
TGTGCCAGCAGTTACAAGCTGGGGGACGCTTTCTTT
CASSYKLGDAFF
>few|TRBJ2-2|TRBD1|TRBV5-4
TGTGCCAGCAGCTTGGCCGGGACAGGGACTGGAGCCGGGGAGCTGTTTTTT
CASSLAGTGTGAGELFF
>many|TRBJ1-5|NA|TRBV12-3/TRBV12-4
TGTGCCAGCAGTTTAGGGTCGGGAAGCAATCAGCCCCAGCATTTT
CASSLGSGSNQPQHF
>NA|TRBJ2-1|NA|TRBV7-9
TGTGCCAGCAGCCGGGTAACCGGGTCCGATGAGCAGTTCTTC
CASSRVTGSDEQFF
>many|TRBJ2-1|NA|TRBV12-3/TRBV12-4
TGTGCCAGCATCGGACTTGGGGACAATGAGCAGTTCTTC
CASIGLGDNEQFF
>many|TRBJ1-1|NA|TRBV7-2
TGTGCCAGCAGCCCAAGTGCGATGAACACTGAAGCTTTCTTT
CASSPSAMNTEAFF
>many|TRBJ2-5|NA|TRBV9
TGTGCCAGCAGCGTAGGGAACCTTCAAGAGACCCAGTACTTC
CASSVGNLQETQYF
>many|TRBJ1-1|NA|TRBV7-2
TGTGCCAGCAGCTTCAACCCATTGACAGGACGGAACACTGAAGCTTTCTTT
CASSFNPLTGRNTEAFF
>many|TRBJ1-1|NA|TRBV5-1
TGCGCCAGCAGCTTGGGACCGGGTTCGAACACTGAAGCTTTCTTT
CASSLGPGSNTEAFF
>many|TRBJ2-3|TRBD1|TRBV7-2
TGTGCCAGCAGCCCCCCGACAGGGGTAGGCACAGATACGCAGTATTTT
CASSPPTGVGTDTQYF
>many|TRBJ2-7|NA|TRBV14
TGTGCCAGCAGCCAAGGACGACATGAAAGCGAGCAGTACTTC
CASSQGRHESEQYF
>NA|TRBJ2-5|NA|TRBV5-1
TGCGCCAGCAGGGCGTCCATGCAATCCCAAGAGACCCAGTACTTC
CASRASMQSQETQYF
>many|TRBJ1-1|NA|TRBV11-2
TGTGCCAGCAGAAGAGAGAACACTGAAGCTTTCTTT
CASRRENTEAFF
>many|TRBJ1-1|NA|TRBV29-1
TGCAGCGTTGGCACGGGTTTCACTGAAGCTTTCTTT
CSVGTGFTEAFF
>many|TRBJ2-1|NA|TRBV12-3/TRBV12-4
TGTGCCAGCAGTTCCTTCCGACAGGCCTACAATGAGCAGTTCTTC
CASSSFRQAYNEQFF
>many|TRBJ1-5|NA|TRBV15
TGTGCCACCAGCAGGGGGGGGGAAATCGGCAATCAGCCCCAGCATTTT
CATSRGGEIGNQPQHF
>few|TRBJ1-5|TRBD1|TRBV6-9
TGTGCCAGCACCGGATCGGGGACAGGAGGGCCGGGGAGGGACTCAAATCAGCCCCAGCATTTT
CASTGSGTGGPGRDSNQPQHF
>many|TRBJ2-1|NA|TRBV7-3
TGTGCCAGCAGCCTCCGGGACCCCAATGAGCAGTTCTTC
CASSLRDPNEQFF
>many|TRBJ1-1|NA|TRBV7-9
TGTGCCAGCAGTTCAACAGGGCCGGGGGAAGCTTTCTTT
CASSSTGPGEAFF
>many|TRBJ2-2|NA|TRBV2
TGTGCCAGCAGCGGGGGCCCCGTACGCCCCAACACCGGGGAGCTGTTTTTT
CASSGGPVRPNTGELFF
>many|TRBJ1-1|NA|TRBV6-1
TGTGCCAGCCCCAGTTCACAGTGGGGCACTGAAGCTTTCTTT
CASPSSQWGTEAFF
>many|TRBJ1-2|NA|TRBV7-2
TGTGCCAGCAGCCCGGGGGCGGCGGGTGGCTACACCTTC
CASSPGAAGGYTF
>many|TRBJ2-1|TRBD2|TRBV5-1
TGCGCCAGCAGCTTCGTGTCTAGCGGAGACAATGAGCAGTTCTTC
CASSFVSSGDNEQFF
>many|TRBJ1-1|NA|TRBV4-3
TGCGCCAGCAGCCAGGTCGACAGGTGGAACACTGAAGCTTTCTTT
CASSQVDRWNTEAFF
>many|TRBJ2-2|TRBD1|TRBV27
TGTGCCAGCAGCCCGGGGCGGGACAGGGGTCTTACGAACACCGGGGAGCTGTTTTTT
CASSPGRDRGLTNTGELFF
>many|TRBJ1-4|NA|TRBV28
TGTGCCAGCAGTCGCCCCCGGGCAGGGGAGGAAAAACTGTTTTTT
CASSRPRAGEEKLFF
>many|TRBJ1-1|TRBD1|TRBV4-1
TGCGCCAGCAGCCCTGTGGGACAGGGATACTCGAAAGCTTTCTTT
CASSPVGQGYSKAFF
>many|TRBJ1-5|TRBD1|TRBV7-9
TGTGCCAGCACCAGAGCGGACAGGCTCAATCAGCCCCAGCATTTT
CASTRADRLNQPQHF
>few|TRBJ1-2|TRBD1|TRBV28
TGTGCCAGCAGTTCCTACGACAGGGGGCTCTATGGCTACACCTTC
CASSSYDRGLYGYTF
>many|TRBJ2-3|NA|TRBV7-8
TGTGCCAGCAGCTTAGGCTTTTCCAGGCTCTTCACAGATACGCAGTATTTT
CASSLGFSRLFTDTQYF